The clone carrying this T cell receptor (beta chain) was seen only a few times. Its target is not known. The data belong to a study of response to subunit inactivated influenza vaccine. Each CDR3 protein is one row after TCRdb ran MiXCR on the RT-PCR reads. Of about 160,000 distinct CDR3 sequences listed, approximately 11% are singletons. Study observations and caveats: The authors suggested that few new T cells are recruited per seasonal influenza vaccination.

The germline V gene encodes CDR1 SGHRS and CDR2 YFSETQ. V was trimmed by 0 bases and J by 3 bases, leaving 9 bases between them. The CDR3 is 14 residues long. The source is a man aged 50 or older who received an inactivated influenza vaccine. V and J are TRBV5-1 and TRBJ1-1; no clear D gene. The sample consisted of non-naive T cells sorted from PBMCs, taken about 40 days after vaccination. The chain's CDR3 is CASSLGELDTEAFF. The CDR3 DNA is TGCGCCAGCAGCTTGGGGGAGTTGGACACTGAAGCTTTCTTT.